These 18 T cell receptor beta chains were all obtained from the same sample, sequenced in a study of human T cells and chemical hapten exposure. The time point here: patch test 1, 2 weeks after DPC sensitization. This sample's treatment: therapeutic diphenylcyclopropenone sensitization with weekly scalp DPC. Extraction of total RNA was performed on unfractionated whole blood. TCRdb called the RACE reads again in MiXCR, with one record for every CDR3 protein. This table holds approximately 41,000 distinct CDR3 sequences, under 4.5% found once. This specimen was whole blood, taken in connection with sensitization to the hapten diphenylcyclopropenone (DPC). All receptors derive from a man aged 45 to 65 with alopecia areata. Some clones in this sample may be carry-over from other donors' samples.

This clonotype showed up many times. V usage is TRBV5-1 and J usage is TRBJ2-7; 7 bases map to TRBD1. V shed 4 bases and J 6 bases; nucleotides not matched to a gene: 13. The CDR3 spans 15 residues. The germline V gene has CDR1 SGHRS and CDR2 YFSETQ. CDR3 amino acids: CASSRQNRGRSEQYF. As DNA, the CDR3 is TGCGCCAGCAGCCGTCAGAACAGGGGTCGGAGCGAGCAGTACTTC.

The V and J genes are TRBV3-1 and TRBJ1-5; D ambiguous. From germline, CDR1 is LGHDT and CDR2 YNNKEL (reference sequence). This CDR3 comprises 14 residues. Trimming pared 7 bases from V and 0 bases from J, leaving 10 bases between. CDR3 coding DNA: TGTGCCAGCACCCGTGGAGTTAGCAATCAGCCCCAGCATTTT. Its protein product is CASTRGVSNQPQHF.

This clonotype was observed at least ten times. The chain has TRBV4-3 and TRBJ2-5; D uncertain. Germline loops: CDR1 LGHNA, CDR2 YSLEER. Trimming pared 2 bases from V and 1 base from J, leaving 11 bases between. CDR3 size: 15 residues. CDR3 sequence (DNA): TGCGCCAGCAGCCAAAACCGGTTTGGCCAAGAGACCCAGTACTTC. This encodes CASSQNRFGQETQYF.

This clonotype was seen ten or more times. This chain uses TRBV7-6 with TRBJ2-5; D is unresolved. The CDR3 is 11 residues long. V lost 5 bases to trimming and J lost 3 bases, with 4 bases between them. CDR1 and CDR2 from the germline V gene are SGHVS and FNYEAQ. Here the CDR3 DNA reads TGTGCCAGCAGCCCCAAAGAGACCCAGTACTTC. This gives the protein CASSPKETQYF.

The sample holds many counts of this clonotype. V usage is TRBV29-1 and J usage is TRBJ1-5; 10 bases match TRBD1. Germline V gives CDR1 SQVTM, CDR2 ANQGSEA. CDR3 length: 13 residues. The trim removed 7 bases at V and 6 bases at J, leaving 6 bases unmatched. This chain's CDR3 is CSASRDRGQPQHF. CDR3 in DNA: TGCAGCGCATCCCGGGACAGGGGTCAGCCCCAGCATTTT.

This clonotype was detected many times. The chain is built from TRBV19 and TRBJ2-7; 13 bases line up with TRBD2. Trimming removed 4 bases from V and 5 bases from J; junction bases left unmatched: 11. CDR3 length: 17 amino acids. CDR1 is LNHDA, CDR2 SQIVND, per germline (reference sequence). As DNA, the CDR3 is TGTGCCAGTAGTACCACTTCGGGACTAGCGGGACAGAACGAGCAGTACTTC. Residues: CASSTTSGLAGQNEQYF. Supplemented by reference TRBV19 and TRBJ2-7, the full variable domain reads DGGITQSPKYLFRKEGQNVTLSCEQNLNHDAMYWYRQDPGQGLRLIYYSQIVNDFQKGDIAEGYSVSREKKESFPLTVTSAQKNPTAFYLCASSTTSGLAGQNEQYFGPGTRLTVT.

This clonotype was observed at least ten times. The J gene is TRBJ2-1, the V gene TRBV7-2; the D gene could be TRBD1 or TRBD2 (6 bases each). The V end was cut by 0 bases, the J end by 0 bases, with 9 bases between. Germline V gives CDR1 SGHTA, CDR2 FQGNSA. The CDR3 has 16 amino acids. The CDR3 protein is CASSLAGGRSYNEQFF. The DNA for the CDR3 is TGTGCCAGCAGCTTAGCCGGGGGCCGCTCCTACAATGAGCAGTTCTTC.

There are many counts of this clonotype. CDR3 bases: TGCGCTCCGGGACAACAAAACACCGGGGAGCTGTTTTTT. This translates into CAPGQQNTGELFF. The rearrangement uses TRBV20-1 and TRBJ2-2; weak D call: TRBD1 (6 bases). The CDR3 consists of 13 residues. Germline V gene sequence: CDR1 DFQATT, CDR2 SNEGSKA (reference sequence).

The sample holds many counts of this clonotype. The chain uses TRBV7-2 and TRBJ2-6; D is ambiguous. CDR1 and CDR2 from the germline V gene are SGHTA and FQGNSA. The CDR3 spans 15 residues. V was trimmed by 1 base and J by 1 base, leaving 5 bases between them. CDR3 DNA: TGTGCCAGCAGCTTAGGCGCTTCTGGGGCCAACGTCCTGACTTTC. It is translated as CASSLGASGANVLTF. The entire variable domain, with the rest obtained from reference TRBV7-2 and TRBJ2-6, is as follows: GAGVSQSPSNKVTEKGKDVELRCDPISGHTALYWYRQSLGQGLEFLIYFQGNSAPDKSGLPSDRFSAERTGGSVSTLTIQRTQQEDSAVYLCASSLGASGANVLTFGAGSRLTVL.

This clonotype was detected only a few times. The chain has TRBV25-1 and TRBJ1-5; D uncertain. This CDR3 spans 13 amino acids. Germline values: CDR1 MGHDK, CDR2 SYGVNS. The V gene lost 4 bases and the J gene lost 6 bases, with 10 bases spanning the gap. The CDR3 DNA reads TGTGCCAGCAGTGTTTCAGTAGGTCAGCCCCAGCATTTT. It translates to CASSVSVGQPQHF.

The table lists this clonotype with many counts. The CDR3 spells CASSQGGRDTEAFF. The DNA of the CDR3 is TGTGCCAGCAGCCAAGGGGGCAGGGACACTGAAGCTTTCTTT. The genes are TRBV3-1 and TRBJ1-1; the D gene is possibly TRBD1 (5 bases). V was trimmed by 1 base and J by 3 bases, leaving 9 bases between them. Germline V gene lookup returns CDR1 LGHDT and CDR2 YNNKEL (reference sequence). The CDR3 totals 14 residues.

This clonotype was seen repeatedly, ten times or more. The CDR3 protein is CASSQVERQETQYF. The CDR3 DNA reads as TGTGCCAGCAGCCAAGTAGAGAGACAAGAGACCCAGTACTTC. This chain uses TRBV4-2 with TRBJ2-5, with D unresolved. This CDR3 has 14 residues. The germline gives CDR1 LGHNA, CDR2 YNFKEQ. The ends were cut back, 1 base at V and 2 bases at J, with 8 bases in the middle.

The J gene is TRBJ2-7, the V gene TRBV20-1; possible D gene TRBD2, 5 bases. With 5 bases removed from V and 5 bases from J, the gap between germline ends came to 19 bases. CDR1 is DFQATT and CDR2 is SNEGSKA in the germline V gene (reference sequence). The CDR3 loop spans 14 amino acids. CDR3 DNA sequence: TGCAGTGCTCCTCACCCACGGGGAGTCAACGAGCAGTACTTC. Protein sequence: CSAPHPRGVNEQYF.

This clonotype was counted ten times or more. The chain carries TRBV5-1 and TRBJ1-1; D is undetermined. Germline values: CDR1 SGHRS, CDR2 YFSETQ. The length of the CDR3 is 14 residues. Trimming took off 0 bases at V and 8 bases at J, with 14 bases between the two ends. CDR3 residues: CASSLVSQAQEAFF. The CDR3, as DNA: TGCGCCAGCAGCTTGGTGTCGCAGGCTCAAGAAGCTTTCTTT.

This clonotype was found a few times. CDR3 loop: CASSLGGRARDEQFF. CDR3 bases: TGCGCCAGCAGCTTGGGCGGGAGGGCCAGGGATGAGCAGTTCTTC. The chain has TRBV5-1 and TRBJ2-1, with TRBD2 matching over 9 bases. V was clipped by 0 bases and J by 8 bases; unmatched bases: 6. Germline values: CDR1 SGHRS, CDR2 YFSETQ. The CDR3 runs to 15 residues.

This clonotype occurred many times. This chain joins TRBV10-2 and TRBJ2-5; D is possibly TRBD2 (6 bases). The CDR3 covers 13 residues. V lost 2 bases, J lost 4 bases, and 8 bases lay in between. Germline assignment: CDR1 WSHSY and CDR2 SAAADI. This CDR3 reads CASSEAEGETQYF. CDR3 DNA: TGCGCCAGCAGTGAGGCGGAGGGAGAGACCCAGTACTTC.

At least ten counts were recorded for this clonotype. The rearrangement joins TRBV7-2 to TRBJ2-1; TRBD2 aligns across 7 bases. The CDR3 is 15 residues long. J lost 6 bases, V lost 5 bases, and 10 bases had no gene match. The germline gives CDR1 SGHTA, CDR2 FQGNSA. The CDR3 coding sequence is TGTGCCAGCAGCCGAGGACTAGAATTTACCAATGAGCAGTTCTTC. Translation gives CASSRGLEFTNEQFF.

This clonotype was seen many times. The CDR3 DNA sequence: TGTGCCAGCAGTTCCCTGGGGACAGGGCGCGAGCAGTACTTC. It yields the protein CASSSLGTGREQYF. The rearrangement links TRBV28 to TRBJ2-7, with 9 bases lining up with TRBD1. Germline values: CDR1 MDHEN, CDR2 SYDVKM. With V trimmed by 4 bases and J by 6 bases, 7 bases remained unmatched. CDR3 length: 14 residues. Complete variable domain (other parts from reference TRBV28 and TRBJ2-7): DVKVTQSSRYLVKRTGEKVFLECVQDMDHENMFWYRQDPGLGLRLIYFSYDVKMKEKGDIPEGYSVSREKKERFSLILESASTNQTSMYLCASSSLGTGREQYFGPGTRLTVT.